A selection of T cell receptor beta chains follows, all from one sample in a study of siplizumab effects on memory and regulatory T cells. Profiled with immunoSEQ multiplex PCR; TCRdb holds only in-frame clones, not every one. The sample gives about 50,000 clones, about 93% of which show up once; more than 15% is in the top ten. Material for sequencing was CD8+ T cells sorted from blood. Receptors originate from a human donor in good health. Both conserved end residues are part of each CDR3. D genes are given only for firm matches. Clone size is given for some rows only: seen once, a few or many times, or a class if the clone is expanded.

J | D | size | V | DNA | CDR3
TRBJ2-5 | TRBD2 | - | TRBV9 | TGTGCCAGCAGCCCAGAAGGGACTAGAAGAGAGACCCAGTACTTC | CASSPEGTRRETQYF
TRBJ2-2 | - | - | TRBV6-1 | TGTGCCAGCAGTCAAGTGTGGGGGAGCCACACCGGGGAGCTGTTTTTT | CASSQVWGSHTGELFF
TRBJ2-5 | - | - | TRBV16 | TGTGCCAGCAGCCAATCCCTACCGAGCCTCCAAGAGACCCAGTACTTC | CASSQSLPSLQETQYF
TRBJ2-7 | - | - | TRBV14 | TGTGCCAGCAGCCAAGTCGTGTACGAGCAGTACTTC | CASSQVVYEQYF
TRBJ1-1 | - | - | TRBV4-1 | TGCGCCAGCAGCCACATGACCGGGACCATGAACACTGAAGCTTTCTTT | CASSHMTGTMNTEAFF
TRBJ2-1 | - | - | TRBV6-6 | TGTGCCAGCAGTTACACGGACATCTACAATGAGCAGTTCTTC | CASSYTDIYNEQFF
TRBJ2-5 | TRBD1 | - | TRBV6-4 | TGTGCCGGACCGGGACAGGGGGCGCTGAAGACCCAGTACTTC | CAGPGQGALKTQYF
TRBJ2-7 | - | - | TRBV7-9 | TGTGCCAGCAGTAGTAGACAGGAGACCTACGAGCAGTACTTC | CASSSRQETYEQYF
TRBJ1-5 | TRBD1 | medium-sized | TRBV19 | TGTGCCAGTAGTGTGTACAGGGGGAATCAGCCCCAGCATTTT | CASSVYRGNQPQHF
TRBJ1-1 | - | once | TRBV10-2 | TGCGCCAGCTCTACCAGGAAAAACACTGAAGCTTTCTTT | CASSTRKNTEAFF
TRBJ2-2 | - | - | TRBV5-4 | TGTGCCAGCAGCTTGGATGGGCGCGGGGAGCTGTTTTTT | CASSLDGRGELFF
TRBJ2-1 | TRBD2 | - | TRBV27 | TGTGCCAGCAGCCTTCTCGCGGGAGGCTACAATGAGCAGTTCTTC | CASSLLAGGYNEQFF
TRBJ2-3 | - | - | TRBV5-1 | TGCGCCAGCAGCTTTTGGGAGCCCCCAGTCACAGATACGCAGTATTTT | CASSFWEPPVTDTQYF
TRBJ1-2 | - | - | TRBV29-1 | TGCAGCGTTGAAGAAGACGGCCCGAGGTACTATGGCTACACCTTC | CSVEEDGPRYYGYTF
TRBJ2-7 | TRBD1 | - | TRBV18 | TGTGCCAGCTCACCACGAGAACGGGACAGTTTCTACGAGCAGTACTTC | CASSPRERDSFYEQYF
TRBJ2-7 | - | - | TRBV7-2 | TGTGCCAGCAGCTCAAAGTACGAGCAGTACTTC | CASSSKYEQYF
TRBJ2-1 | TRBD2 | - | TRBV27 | TGTGCCAGCAGTTCCGGGACTAGCGGGAGTTCCGTCCAAAGCTCCTACAATGAGCAGTTCTTC | CASSSGTSGSSVQSSYNEQFF
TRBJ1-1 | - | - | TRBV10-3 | TGTGCCATCAGTGAGTACTTGTCTGGGATGGCGAGCACTGAAGCTTTCTTT | CAISEYLSGMASTEAFF
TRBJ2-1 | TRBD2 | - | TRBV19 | TGTGCCAGTAGTCTAGCGGGTAAAGGGGACAATGAGCAGTTCTTC | CASSLAGKGDNEQFF
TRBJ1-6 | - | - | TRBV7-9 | TGTGCCAGCAGCCTTGGAAATTCACCCCTCCACTTT | CASSLGNSPLHF
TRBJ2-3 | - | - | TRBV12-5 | TGTGCTAGTGGTTTGGTAGTCTTGGAGGGCCTCACAGATACGCAGTATTTT | CASGLVVLEGLTDTQYF
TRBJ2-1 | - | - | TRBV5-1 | TGCGCCAGCAGCTTGGTAATTCCATTGAATGAGCAGTTCTTC | CASSLVIPLNEQFF
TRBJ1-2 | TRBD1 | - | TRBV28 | TGTGCCAGCAGTGTTAATAGGGGGCAAGACTATGGCTACACCTTC | CASSVNRGQDYGYTF
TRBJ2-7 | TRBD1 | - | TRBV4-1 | TGCGCCAGCAGCCAAGGGTCCCCCGGACAGGGACCCTACGAGCAGTACTTC | CASSQGSPGQGPYEQYF
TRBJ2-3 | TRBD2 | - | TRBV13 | TGTGCCAGCAGCCTACTGCCCGGGACTAGCGGGAGATCAGCTACAGATACGCAGTATTTT | CASSLLPGTSGRSATDTQYF
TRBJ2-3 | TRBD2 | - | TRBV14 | TGTGCCAGCAGCCAACGCCGACTAGCGCCTAGCACAGATACGCAGTATTTT | CASSQRRLAPSTDTQYF
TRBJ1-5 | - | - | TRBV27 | TGTGCCAGCAGTTTATCGATCAGTGCCCATCAGCCCCAGCATTTT | CASSLSISAHQPQHF
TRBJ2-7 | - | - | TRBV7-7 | TGTGCCAGCAGCCTTACAGGTACTAGCGAGCAGTACTTC | CASSLTGTSEQYF
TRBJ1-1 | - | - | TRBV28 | TGTGCCAGCAGTACCGGTGAAGCTTTCTTT | CASSTGEAFF
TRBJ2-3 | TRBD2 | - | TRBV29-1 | TGCAGCGTAGTAGCGGGAGAAGGGACAGATACGCAGTATTTT | CSVVAGEGTDTQYF
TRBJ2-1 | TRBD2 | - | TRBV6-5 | TGTGCCAGCAGGCTCCGGGACTACCACTACAATGAGCAGTTCTTC | CASRLRDYHYNEQFF
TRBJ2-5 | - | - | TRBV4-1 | TGCGCCAGCAGCCAAGATCCGGGAGCTCGAGAGACCCAGTACTTC | CASSQDPGARETQYF
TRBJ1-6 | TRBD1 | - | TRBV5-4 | TGTGCCAGCAGCTTTGACAGGGCTTCACCCCTCCACTTT | CASSFDRASPLHF
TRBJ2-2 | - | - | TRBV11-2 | TGTGCCAGCAGCTTAGTATTCCCAACCGGGGAGCTGTTTTTT | CASSLVFPTGELFF
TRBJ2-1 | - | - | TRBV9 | TGTGCCAGCAGCGTAGTGACCGAGAATGAGCAGTTCTTC | CASSVVTENEQFF
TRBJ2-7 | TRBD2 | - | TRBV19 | TGTGCCAGTAGTATCTCCCCCGCGGGAGGTTACGAGCAGTACTTC | CASSISPAGGYEQYF
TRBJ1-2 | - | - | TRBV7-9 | TGTGCCAGCAGCTCCCAGGCAGAGGAGTACACCTTC | CASSSQAEEYTF
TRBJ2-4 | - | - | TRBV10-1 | TGCGCCAGCAGTGCTGGTTTACCGCAAGACATTCAGTACTTC | CASSAGLPQDIQYF
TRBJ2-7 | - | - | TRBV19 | TGTGCCAGTAGTATGAGAGTTGATGCCTACGAGCAGTACTTC | CASSMRVDAYEQYF
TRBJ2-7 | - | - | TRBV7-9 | TGTGCCTCGGGACTTTCAACCTACGAGCAGTACTTC | CASGLSTYEQYF
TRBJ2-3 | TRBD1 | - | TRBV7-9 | TGTGCCAGCAGCCCCCCCAGGGGGCGGGGCACAGATACGCAGTATTTT | CASSPPRGRGTDTQYF
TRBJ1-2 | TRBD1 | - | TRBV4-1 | TGCGCCAGCAGCCAAACAACGGGACAGACCTATGGCTACACCTTC | CASSQTTGQTYGYTF
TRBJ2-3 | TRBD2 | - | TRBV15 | TGTGCCACCACGGGAGGGACGACAGATACGCAGTATTTT | CATTGGTTDTQYF
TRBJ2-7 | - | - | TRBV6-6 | TGTGCCAGCAGTTGGGGGGGGCTAGCGGACCGCTACGAGCAGTACTTC | CASSWGGLADRYEQYF
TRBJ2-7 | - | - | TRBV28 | TGTGCCAGCAGCCCCGACCCCGATAGGCGGCAGTACTTC | CASSPDPDRRQYF
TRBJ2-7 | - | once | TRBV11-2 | TGTGCCAGCAGCCGGGGGCCGTCAGGCTACGAGCAGTACTTC | CASSRGPSGYEQYF
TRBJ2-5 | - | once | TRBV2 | TGTGCCAGCAGATGGGCCCCTGGGGAGACCCAGTACTTC | CASRWAPGETQYF
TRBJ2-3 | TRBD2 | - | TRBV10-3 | TGTGCCATCAGTGAATCGGGGACTAGCGGGGGTACAGATACGCAGTATTTT | CAISESGTSGGTDTQYF
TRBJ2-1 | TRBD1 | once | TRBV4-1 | TGCGCCAGCAGCCCCCGGACAGGAGCCCCCAAGCAGTTCTTC | CASSPRTGAPKQFF
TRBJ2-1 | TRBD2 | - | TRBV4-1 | TGCGCCAGCAGCCTTAGCGGGAGGGCTACATACAATGAGCAGTTCTTC | CASSLSGRATYNEQFF
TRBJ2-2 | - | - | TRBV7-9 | TGTGCCAGCAGCTTTTTCGGACAGTTTTACACCGGGGAGCTGTTTTTT | CASSFFGQFYTGELFF